This TCR beta chain is from a study of technical replicates of blood from a few donors. The table came from immunoSEQ multiplex PCR; TCRdb's copy has only in-frame clones and leaves some out. The top ten clones hold roughly 0.36% of a sample with approximately 70,000 clones, just under 95% of them seen once. V shed 6 bases and J 3 bases; nucleotides not matched to a gene: 8. In germline, CDR1 is PRHDT, CDR2 FYEKMQ (reference sequence). The CDR3 is 15 residues long. The sample was T cells isolated from PBMCs. The J gene is TRBJ1-1, the V gene TRBV13; 9 bases are a match to TRBD1. The sequence came from a human donor in good health. CDR3 region: CASRNWDREYTEAFF. The CDR3 region has the DNA TGTGCCAGCAGGAATTGGGACAGGGAGTACACTGAAGCTTTCTTT.